This TCR beta chain is drawn from a study of blood T cell repertoires in COVID-19. Study at large: Sample material is recorded as cDNA or gDNA derived from T cells, B-cell-depleted T cells, or PBMCs.

Seattle-derived patients entered the study during active infection and were followed longitudinally. Original analysis: Scientists estimated how many nucleated cells there were by amplifying reference gene primers. Only in-frame clones appear in the TCRdb table, and some are missing; sequencing was by immunoSEQ multiplex PCR. Clonal size and the V and J genes are those of that table, whereas D and trimming came from the DNA. The sample includes some 360,000 clones, around 87% of them seen just once. This receptor was identified in a woman aged 55-69 years with COVID-19, enrolled during active disease. The specimen sequenced was peripheral blood.

The CDR3 sequence: CASRLDGGNQPQHF. CDR3 coding DNA: TGTGCCAGCCGGCTGGACGGAGGAAATCAGCCCCAGCATTTT. V and J are TRBV2 and TRBJ1-5; D remains ambiguous. The germline V and J ends were trimmed by 8 bases and 4 bases, with 15 bases remaining between them. The CDR3 is 14 amino acids. Germline V CDR1 and CDR2: SNHLY, FYNNEI.